This entry lists 30 T cell receptor beta chains sequenced from one sample in a study of beta chain features in type 1 diabetes. The authors reverse transcribed all of the isolated RNA, so sequencing captured expressed TCRB transcripts. The protocol was immunoSEQ multiplex PCR, while the TCRdb copy is restricted to in-frame clones and leaves out a portion. The data show over 350,000 clones, about 15% seen once. Sequenced: naive CD4+ T cells from blood. Source of these receptors: a woman aged 18 to 35 in good health.

This clone was seen a handful of times. The gene calls are TRBV20-1 and TRBJ2-3, with no clear D. Germline-derived CDR1 and CDR2 are DFQATT and SNEGSKA (reference sequence). The CDR3 covers 11 residues. Trimming took off 3 bases at V and 6 bases at J, with 7 bases between the two ends. CDR3 DNA sequence: TGCAGTGCTAGGTTCGTGGATACGCAGTATTTT. This sequence encodes CSARFVDTQYF.

V usage is TRBV29-1 and J usage is TRBJ2-1; weak D call: TRBD2 (5 bases). This CDR3 has 13 amino acids. The germline V and J ends were trimmed by 7 bases and 0 bases, with 10 bases remaining between them. The germline V gene encodes CDR1 SQVTM and CDR2 ANQGSEA. The CDR3 DNA follows: TGCAGCGGGCTAGCACCCTCCTACAATGAGCAGTTCTTC. This gives the protein CSGLAPSYNEQFF.

This clone appeared a few times. The chain recombines TRBV7-9 with TRBJ1-5; the match to TRBD1 covers 7 bases. CDR1 is SEHNR, CDR2 FQNEAQ, per germline (reference sequence). This CDR3 has 14 amino acids. V shed 5 bases, J shed 6 bases, and the junction held 7 bases outside the gene matches. CDR3 in DNA: TGTGCCAGCAGCGTGACAGGGATCCCTCAGCCCCAGCATTTT. Amino acid sequence: CASSVTGIPQPQHF.

The chain has TRBV4-3 and TRBJ2-2, with 12 bases identical to TRBD2. Germline CDR1 is LGHNA and CDR2 is YSLEER. The CDR3 extends over 17 amino acids. The junction had 13 bases not matched to a gene; V was cut back by 8 bases and J by 6 bases. The CDR3 DNA follows: TGCGCCAGCTCCCGACTAGCGGGAGAGGAATGGCCCGGGGAGCTGTTTTTT. This encodes CASSRLAGEEWPGELFF.

This chain joins TRBV5-1 and TRBJ2-6; TRBD2 might be the D (5 bases). Germline V CDR1 and CDR2: SGHRS, YFSETQ. The CDR3 loop spans 14 amino acids. Trimming shortened V by 7 bases and J by 2 bases, and 10 bases separated the two germline ends. CDR3 sequence reads: CASGSTTGANVLTF. In DNA form, the CDR3 reads TGCGCCAGCGGGAGTACTACTGGGGCCAACGTCCTGACTTTC.

This clone was seen a few times. The chain recombines TRBV4-3 with TRBJ2-5, with D possibly being TRBD2 (5 bases). The CDR3 has 16 residues. V was clipped by 4 bases and J by 1 base, with 16 bases between them. CDR1 and CDR2 from the germline V gene are LGHNA and YSLEER. The CDR3 sequence is CASSRERTGGQETQYF. CDR3 sequence (DNA): TGCGCCAGCAGCCGGGAGAGGACCGGAGGCCAAGAGACCCAGTACTTC.

The gene calls are TRBV4-2 and TRBJ1-5; possibly TRBD1 for D (5 bases). CDR1 and CDR2 from the germline V gene are LGHNA and YNFKEQ. This CDR3 contains 14 residues. Trimming removed 3 bases at V and 8 bases at J, with 14 bases between. In nucleotides, the CDR3 is TGTGCCAGCAGCCAGGACACCCTAGAAGAGCCCCAGCATTTT. It yields the protein CASSQDTLEEPQHF.

Only a few counts were recorded for this clone. The rearrangement uses TRBV28 and TRBJ2-5; TRBD1 might be the D (5 bases). This CDR3 has 12 residues. Germline V gene sequence: CDR1 MDHEN, CDR2 SYDVKM. Trimming took 3 bases from V and 7 from J, leaving 9 bases between them. CDR3: CASSLGRRTQYF. In DNA form, the CDR3 reads TGTGCCAGCAGTTTGGGGCGGAGGACCCAGTACTTC.

The genes are TRBV4-2 and TRBJ1-2; weak D call: TRBD1 (5 bases). This CDR3 spans 14 amino acids. V was trimmed by 4 bases and J by 6 bases, leaving 15 bases between them. CDR1 LGHNA and CDR2 YNFKEQ come from the germline V gene. The CDR3 DNA sequence: TGTGCCAGCAGCCCGGTGGGGGGGATAAATGGCTACACCTTC. Translated: CASSPVGGINGYTF.

V is TRBV2 and J is TRBJ2-6; 11 bases map to TRBD2. CDR3 length: 16 residues. Germline values: CDR1 SNHLY, CDR2 FYNNEI. Trimming removed 5 bases from V and 3 bases from J; junction bases left unmatched: 3. The CDR3 spells CASSPLAGGGANVLTF. DNA of the CDR3: TGTGCCAGCAGTCCCCTAGCGGGAGGTGGGGCCAACGTCCTGACTTTC.

The chain is built from TRBV5-1 and TRBJ2-7, with D possibly matching TRBD1 (6 bases). V lost 4 bases and J lost 6, with 11 bases in between. CDR1 and CDR2 from the germline V gene are SGHRS and YFSETQ. The CDR3 loop spans 12 amino acids. This chain's CDR3 is CASSTQGREQYF. The CDR3 bases are TGCGCCAGCAGCACACAGGGCCGCGAGCAGTACTTC.

The chain has TRBV9 and TRBJ2-5; D is possibly TRBD2 (6 bases). Germline V CDR1 and CDR2: SGDLS, YYNGEE. Trimming shortened V by 3 bases and J by 1 base, and 16 bases separated the two germline ends. The CDR3 covers 16 residues. The DNA of the CDR3 is TGTGCCAGCAGCGGATCCCAGGAGGGAGGCCAAGAGACCCAGTACTTC. Translating it yields CASSGSQEGGQETQYF.

The chain combines TRBV5-1 with TRBJ2-1, with TRBD2 identical over 10 bases. The V gene's germline CDR1 is SGHRS and CDR2 YFSETQ. The V gene end was trimmed by 4 bases and the J gene end by 0 bases; junction bases not matched to a gene: 10. The CDR3 consists of 18 residues. The CDR3 protein is CASSRLAGAASSYNEQFF. CDR3 nucleotides: TGCGCCAGCAGCCGGCTAGCGGGAGCCGCTAGCTCCTACAATGAGCAGTTCTTC.

The rearrangement links TRBV7-9 to TRBJ2-1; maybe TRBD2 (6 bases). CDR3 length: 13 amino acids. Germline V gene sequence: CDR1 SEHNR, CDR2 FQNEAQ (reference sequence). Deletions cut 2 bases from V and 9 bases from J, with 11 bases between. CDR3 loop: CASSLLGGTEQFF. DNA for the CDR3: TGTGCCAGCAGCTTACTAGGCGGGACTGAGCAGTTCTTC.

Only a few counts were recorded for this clone. V gene TRBV28 combines with J gene TRBJ2-7; TRBD2 matches at 9 bases. The trim removed 5 bases at V and 2 bases at J, leaving 4 bases unmatched. Germline V gene lookup returns CDR1 MDHEN and CDR2 SYDVKM. The CDR3 runs to 14 residues. The CDR3 DNA is TGTGCCAGCAGTGCAGCGGGGGGAACCTACGAGCAGTACTTC. Its translation is CASSAAGGTYEQYF. Filled out from reference TRBV28 and TRBJ2-7, the complete variable domain reads DVKVTQSSRYLVKRTGEKVFLECVQDMDHENMFWYRQDPGLGLRLIYFSYDVKMKEKGDIPEGYSVSREKKERFSLILESASTNQTSMYLCASSAAGGTYEQYFGPGTRLTVT.

V is TRBV7-8 and J is TRBJ2-7; TRBD1 agrees at 10 bases. Germline loops: CDR1 SGHVS, CDR2 FQNEAQ. The CDR3 consists of 16 residues. Germline trimming cut 1 base from V and 1 base from J; bases unmatched to any gene: 4. This CDR3 reads CASSLGDRGLSYEQYF. The CDR3 region has the DNA TGTGCCAGCAGCTTAGGCGACAGGGGGCTATCCTACGAGCAGTACTTC. The full variable domain, rest sourced from reference TRBV7-8 and TRBJ2-7, is GAGVSQSPRYKVAKRGQDVALRCDPISGHVSLFWYQQALGQGPEFLTYFQNEAQLDKSGLPSDRFFAERPEGSVSTLKIQRTQQEDSAVYLCASSLGDRGLSYEQYFGPGTRLTVT.

This clone has only a few counts. This rearrangement joins TRBV28 to TRBJ1-4; D gene ambiguous. Germline assignment: CDR1 MDHEN and CDR2 SYDVKM. The length of the CDR3 is 11 residues. With 2 bases removed from V and 10 bases from J, the gap between germline ends came to 5 bases. CDR3 sequence reads: CASSLRGKLFF. DNA for the CDR3: TGTGCCAGCAGTTTACGAGGAAAACTGTTTTTT.

J is TRBJ2-2 and V is TRBV11-2; D is unclear. The CDR3 is 14 residues long. Germline V lookup: CDR1 SGHAT, CDR2 FQNNGV. Trimming left V 5 bases short and J 1 base short, with 8 bases between. The CDR3 region is CASSIYLNTGELFF. The CDR3 region has the DNA TGTGCCAGCAGCATCTACTTGAACACCGGGGAGCTGTTTTTT.

The V call is TRBV11-2, the J call TRBJ2-1; 11 bases are a match to TRBD2. In germline, CDR1 is SGHAT, CDR2 FQNNGV. CDR3 length: 15 amino acids. Losses at the gene ends were 6 bases for V and 5 bases for J; bases not matched to a gene: 6. CDR3 in amino acids: CASRVAGGPNNEQFF. The CDR3 nucleotides are TGTGCCAGCAGGGTAGCGGGAGGGCCCAACAATGAGCAGTTCTTC.

This CDR3 reads CASGSWTGPRVTEAFF. The DNA for the CDR3 is TGTGCTAGTGGTTCATGGACAGGCCCCAGGGTCACTGAAGCTTTCTTT. This chain uses TRBV12-5 with TRBJ1-1, with TRBD1 matching 7 bases. Germline loops: CDR1 LGHNT, CDR2 FRNRAP. The CDR3 has 16 amino acids. V shed 4 bases and J 4 bases; nucleotides not matched to a gene: 12.

This clone was found a few times. V gene TRBV9 combines with J gene TRBJ1-1; D may be TRBD1 (6 bases). Germline V lookup: CDR1 SGDLS, CDR2 YYNGEE. The CDR3 totals 16 residues. Trimming left V 2 bases short and J 5 bases short, with 19 bases between. DNA for the CDR3: TGTGCCAGCAGCGTCCGGGACATAGGTTCGAGGACTGAAGCTTTCTTT. Protein: CASSVRDIGSRTEAFF. The entire variable domain, with the rest obtained from reference TRBV9 and TRBJ1-1, is as follows: DSGVTQTPKHLITATGQRVTLRCSPRSGDLSVYWYQQSLDQGLQFLIQYYNGEERAKGNILERFSAQQFPDLHSELNLSSLELGDSALYFCASSVRDIGSRTEAFFGQGTRLTVV.

This clone was found a few times. The chain employs TRBV15 and TRBJ2-5, with D possibly being TRBD1 (6 bases). The V gene's germline CDR1 is LNHNV and CDR2 YYDKDF (reference sequence). This CDR3 region has 14 residues. Trimming took 4 bases from V and 5 from J, leaving 14 bases between them. The CDR3 DNA follows: TGTGCCACCAGCAAGGGGGACCTGGGGGAGACCCAGTACTTC. Translation gives CATSKGDLGETQYF.

This clone showed up just a few times. J is TRBJ1-4 and V is TRBV7-9, with 11 bases lining up with TRBD1. The germline V gene has CDR1 SEHNR and CDR2 FQNEAQ (reference sequence). This CDR3 is built from 15 residues. After removal of 7 bases from V and 7 bases from J, the junction contained 8 bases not matched to a gene. The CDR3 coding sequence is TGTGCCAGCACCGGAGACGGGACAGGGGGTGAAAAACTGTTTTTT. Its translation: CASTGDGTGGEKLFF.

The chain carries TRBV5-6 and TRBJ2-3, with TRBD2 as a possible D gene (6 bases). The CDR3 is 14 amino acids. V was cut by 7 bases and J by 6 bases, with 18 bases left in between. Germline assignment: CDR1 SGHDT and CDR2 YYEEEE. The CDR3 spells CASWGLGAPDTQYF. The CDR3 region has the DNA TGTGCCAGCTGGGGACTCGGGGCTCCGGATACGCAGTATTTT.

The CDR3 nucleotides are TGCGCCAGCAGCTCCTCCCCGGCGGGAGGGGGGGATGAGCAGTTCTTC. Translation: CASSSSPAGGGDEQFF. This rearrangement joins TRBV4-1 to TRBJ2-1; 9 bases are shared with TRBD2. Germline CDR1 is MGHRA and CDR2 is YSYEKL. V lost 5 bases to trimming and J lost 8 bases; unmatched junction nucleotides: 13. The CDR3 runs 16 residues.

The CDR3: CASSEYQERAQFF. The CDR3 DNA sequence: TGTGCCAGCAGTGAATATCAGGAGCGGGCCCAGTTCTTC. The chain joins TRBV25-1 to TRBJ2-1; a possible D gene is TRBD2 (6 bases). The CDR3 length is 13 residues. Germline CDR1 MGHDK, CDR2 SYGVNS. Trimming removed 0 bases at V and 13 bases at J, with 13 bases between.

The chain carries TRBV10-2 and TRBJ2-5; D call uncertain. Trimming took off 7 bases at V and 5 bases at J, with 8 bases between the two ends. The CDR3 loop spans 11 amino acids. CDR1 is WSHSY, CDR2 SAAADI, per germline. CDR3 sequence (DNA): TGCGCCAGCACCCCTGCGGAGACCCAGTACTTC. This gives the protein CASTPAETQYF.

This clone occurred a few times. The gene calls are TRBV6-1 and TRBJ1-1; D gene unclear. The CDR3 consists of 15 residues. Trimming removed 3 bases at V and 1 base at J, with 12 bases between. Germline V gene data show CDR1 as MNHNS and CDR2 as SASEGT. In nucleotides, the CDR3 is TGTGCCAGCAGTGAGAGGCCCCCTGAGAACACTGAAGCTTTCTTT. It yields the protein CASSERPPENTEAFF.

This chain links TRBV6-5 with TRBJ1-2; D may be TRBD1 (6 bases). V gave up 7 bases and J gave up 2 bases, with 8 bases separating them. CDR3 size: 12 residues. The germline V gene encodes CDR1 MNHEY and CDR2 SVGAGI. In nucleotides, the CDR3 is TGTGCCAGCAAGGACAGAAACTATGGCTACACCTTC. Protein: CASKDRNYGYTF.

This clone was seen a handful of times. The chain joins TRBV28 to TRBJ1-1; D possibly corresponds to TRBD1 (5 bases). The V end lost 6 bases, the J end lost 0 bases, and 20 bases lay between the germline ends. This CDR3 is built from 17 residues. Germline values: CDR1 MDHEN, CDR2 SYDVKM. CDR3 bases: TGTGCCAGCAGCTTACGACTTAGGGGCGGTATGAACACTGAAGCTTTCTTT. Residues: CASSLRLRGGMNTEAFF.